This T cell receptor beta chain was observed in a study of PD-1 and CTLA-4 blockade in melanoma. The CDR3 runs 15 residues. V lost 7 bases and J lost 4; bases outside the gene matches: 10. The germline V gene has CDR1 SQVTM and CDR2 ANQGSEA. Some clones are missing from TCRdb's copy, which holds only in-frame ones; the method was immunoSEQ multiplex PCR. Here the sample spans about 16,000 clones, 70% being singletons. The gene calls are TRBV29-1 and TRBJ2-3, with 11 bases matching TRBD1. The specimen was CD8+ T cells from peripheral blood, collected from a patient given anti-PD-1 treatment. The receptor was derived from a human donor with melanoma. CDR3: CSAWRRGQGADTQYF. CDR3 in DNA: TGCAGCGCCTGGAGGCGGGGACAGGGGGCAGATACGCAGTATTTT.